Below, 14 T cell receptor beta chains from the same sample are listed, as sequenced in a study of vaccination effects on CD4 cells after COVID-19. Assay used: immunoSEQ multiplex PCR; TCRdb lists only in-frame clones, some missing. The sample holds more than 45,000 clones, around three quarters seen once. With the ViraFEST assay, the study expanded antigen-specific CD4+ T cells using viral peptide pools, then sequenced them. Cultured cells yielded isolated CD4+ T cells after less than 11 days. The person was diagnosed with PCR-confirmed SARS-CoV-2 infection between March and December 2020. The antigens of these receptors remain unknown. The sample here was CD4+ T cells from PBMCs cultured with HIV peptides, taken before COVID-19 vaccination. As for subset: HIV-1 Nef peptide pool negative control/reference culture. These receptors originate from a human donor who had a prior SARS-CoV-2 infection.

This chain joins TRBV20-1 and TRBJ2-1, with D hard to call. The CDR3 consists of 11 residues. Trimming took off 5 bases at V and 4 bases at J, with 6 bases between the two ends. Germline V gives CDR1 DFQATT, CDR2 SNEGSKA (reference sequence). DNA for the CDR3: TGCAGTGCTCTGAAATACAATGAGCAGTTCTTC. Translation gives CSALKYNEQFF.

This rearrangement joins TRBV5-1 to TRBJ2-5; TRBD2 matches 13 bases. The CDR3 extends over 15 amino acids. Trimming removed 3 bases from V and 3 bases from J; junction bases left unmatched: 2. Germline values: CDR1 SGHRS, CDR2 YFSETQ. The CDR3: CASSSGLAGEETQYF. Written as DNA, the CDR3 is TGCGCCAGCAGCTCAGGACTAGCGGGAGAAGAGACCCAGTACTTC.

The chain recombines TRBV4-2 with TRBJ2-7; TRBD2 might be the D (5 bases). Germline V CDR1 and CDR2: LGHNA, YNFKEQ. V lost 0 bases to trimming and J lost 1 base, with 19 bases between them. CDR3 length: 18 residues. The CDR3, as DNA: TGTGCCAGCAGCCAAGACCCGACCGGGATCCGGGCTTCCTACGAGCAGTACTTC. Its protein product is CASSQDPTGIRASYEQYF.

The chain links TRBV5-1 to TRBJ2-7; 8 positions agree with TRBD1. Per germline, CDR1 SGHRS and CDR2 YFSETQ. The CDR3 loop spans 14 amino acids. Trimming cost V 1 base and J 6 bases; bases outside gene matches: 6. The CDR3 spells CASSLTGQGIEQYF. The CDR3 DNA follows: TGCGCCAGCAGCTTGACAGGACAGGGCATCGAGCAGTACTTC.

The rearrangement uses TRBV5-8 and TRBJ2-3, with D unresolved. The CDR3 has 12 amino acids. Germline V gives CDR1 SGHTS, CDR2 YDEGEE. Trimming left V 2 bases short and J 6 bases short, with 7 bases between. The CDR3 nucleotides read TGTGCCAGCAGCTTAGTATCGGATACGCAGTATTTT. It specifies CASSLVSDTQYF.

The CDR3 loop is CASSRQGADYGYTF. As DNA, the CDR3 is TGTGCCAGCAGCAGACAGGGGGCAGACTATGGCTACACCTTC. The rearrangement uses TRBV7-2 and TRBJ1-2; 10 bases agree with TRBD1. The J segment lost 3 bases and the V segment lost 5 bases, leaving 3 bases of the junction unmatched. Germline values: CDR1 SGHTA, CDR2 FQGNSA. The CDR3 consists of 14 residues.

Only a few counts were recorded for this clone. The gene calls are TRBV7-2 and TRBJ2-5; TRBD2 aligns across 13 bases. The CDR3 is 17 amino acids. CDR1 and CDR2 from the germline V gene are SGHTA and FQGNSA. V shed 0 bases, J shed 5 bases, and the junction held 6 bases outside the gene matches. CDR3 region: CASSLARTSGSSETQYF. CDR3 nucleotides: TGTGCCAGCAGCTTAGCTCGGACTAGCGGGAGCTCCGAGACCCAGTACTTC.

This chain links TRBV10-3 with TRBJ2-1, with 9 bases lining up with TRBD1. The CDR3 is 16 amino acids. Germline V gives CDR1 ENHRY, CDR2 SYGVKD. Germline trimming cut 6 bases from V and 5 bases from J; bases unmatched to any gene: 11. DNA for the CDR3: TGTGCCATCAGCGAGGGACAGGGTCTAAGGGACAATGAGCAGTTCTTC. Its translation: CAISEGQGLRDNEQFF.

The V and J genes are TRBV6-2 or TRBV6-3 and TRBJ1-3; possibly TRBD1 for D (5 bases). The germline V and J ends were trimmed by 2 bases and 0 bases, with 11 bases remaining between them. The CDR3 covers 16 residues. Germline V gives CDR1 MNHEY, CDR2 SVGEGT. The CDR3 here is CASSYHDRYSGNTIYF. The CDR3, as DNA: TGTGCCAGCAGTTACCACGACAGATACTCTGGAAACACCATATATTTT.

The rearrangement links TRBV6-5 to TRBJ2-1; the D is unclear. CDR3 length: 15 amino acids. The V gene lost 6 bases and the J gene lost 2 bases, with 14 bases spanning the gap. Germline values: CDR1 MNHEY, CDR2 SVGAGI. The CDR3 region is CASSALKSTYNEQFF. The DNA of the CDR3 is TGTGCCAGCAGCGCACTAAAGAGTACCTACAATGAGCAGTTCTTC.

The rearrangement links TRBV6-6 to TRBJ2-3; 8 bases agree with TRBD1. There are 15 residues in the CDR3. Unmatched junction bases numbered 3, after V lost 3 bases and J lost 1 base. Germline CDR1 and CDR2: MNHNY and SVGAGI (reference sequence). The CDR3 sequence: CASSYLDRGTDTQYF. CDR3 in DNA: TGTGCCAGCAGTTATTTGGACAGGGGCACAGATACGCAGTATTTT.

The gene calls are TRBV5-1 and TRBJ1-1; D is perhaps TRBD1 (5 bases). This CDR3 region has 14 residues. Deletions cut 5 bases from V and 3 bases from J, with 14 bases between. CDR1 and CDR2 (germline): SGHRS, YFSETQ. CDR3 loop: CASRLQVGDTEAFF. The CDR3 bases are TGCGCCAGCAGGTTACAGGTGGGGGACACTGAAGCTTTCTTT.

The chain couples TRBV9 to TRBJ2-3, with D maybe TRBD1 (6 bases). V shed 2 bases and J shed 2 bases, with 9 bases lying between them. The CDR3 covers 14 residues. Germline V gene lookup returns CDR1 SGDLS and CDR2 YYNGEE. The CDR3 nucleotides read TGTGCCAGCAGCGTGGACAGCCACACAGATACGCAGTATTTT. Protein product: CASSVDSHTDTQYF.

The chain joins TRBV19 to TRBJ1-1; D not certain. The V gene's germline CDR1 is LNHDA and CDR2 SQIVND (reference sequence). Deletions cut 7 bases from V and 0 bases from J, with 15 bases between. This CDR3 spans 15 amino acids. CDR3 nucleotides: TGTGCCAGTACTCTAAGACCGATTGTGAACACTGAAGCTTTCTTT. Amino acids: CASTLRPIVNTEAFF.